This entry lists 6 T cell receptor beta chains sequenced from one sample in a study of beta chain features in type 1 diabetes. The authors reverse transcribed all of the isolated RNA, so sequencing captured expressed TCRB transcripts. The assay was immunoSEQ multiplex PCR, and TCRdb's table has in-frame clones only and misses some. The sample contains about 200,000 clones, roughly 11% of which appear only once. Sequencing used central memory CD4+ T cells from blood. The receptors were gathered from a man between 18 and 29 years old in good health.

This clone was seen at least ten times. This rearrangement joins TRBV28 to TRBJ2-4, with D perhaps matching TRBD2 (6 bases). The ends were cut back, 5 bases at V and 0 bases at J, with 11 bases in the middle. Looked up from germline, CDR1 is MDHEN and CDR2 is SYDVKM. The CDR3 sequence is 15 residues long. CDR3 DNA: TGTGCCAGCAGTGGGGGAGGAACAGCCAAAAACATTCAGTACTTC. This gives the protein CASSGGGTAKNIQYF.

A note on this clone: At the DNA level, this CDR3 is encoded by other sequences in the same sample as well. The rearrangement uses TRBV29-1 and TRBJ2-5, with 10 bases matching TRBD2. This CDR3 is built from 15 residues. CDR1 is SQVTM, CDR2 ANQGSEA, per germline. Germline trimming cut 4 bases from V and 4 bases from J; bases unmatched to any gene: 9. As DNA, the CDR3 is TGCAGCGTTGTAGGGCTAGCGGGAGTAGGAGAGACCCAGTACTTC. The encoded protein is CSVVGLAGVGETQYF.

The gene calls are TRBV6-1 and TRBJ2-1; 7 bases are shared with TRBD1. Germline V lookup: CDR1 MNHNS, CDR2 SASEGT. The CDR3 is 15 residues long. Germline trimming cut 2 bases from V and 1 base from J; bases unmatched to any gene: 2. CDR3 sequence reads: CASSEYRGSYNEQFF. The CDR3, as DNA: TGTGCCAGCAGTGAATACAGGGGATCCTACAATGAGCAGTTCTTC.

In the case of this clone: With a much larger clone just one base away, this may be a read error. The chain uses TRBV25-1 and TRBJ2-7; TRBD1 matches 9 bases. CDR1 is MGHDK and CDR2 is SYGVNS in the germline V gene. Trimming removed 6 bases from V and 3 bases from J; junction bases left unmatched: 3. The CDR3 totals 13 residues. Written as DNA, the CDR3 is TGTGCCAGCAGCCGGACAGGGGTCTACGAGCAGTACTTC. Amino acids: CASSRTGVYEQYF.

A few counts support this clone. This rearrangement joins TRBV11-2 to TRBJ1-1; a weak D match, TRBD1 (5 bases). The CDR3 is 15 amino acids. Germline V gives CDR1 SGHAT, CDR2 FQNNGV. The V and J ends lost 3 bases and 7 bases respectively, with 18 bases between them. The CDR3 protein is CASSLTGAPDLEAFF. DNA of the CDR3: TGTGCCAGCAGCTTGACCGGGGCTCCCGACCTTGAAGCTTTCTTT.

This clone was seen a handful of times. The CDR3: CAWRGDTSNTEAFF. CDR3 nucleotide sequence: TGTGCCTGGAGGGGAGACACTTCGAACACTGAAGCTTTCTTT. V usage is TRBV30 and J usage is TRBJ1-1; D ambiguous. Trimming removed 3 bases from V and 1 base from J, with 12 bases in between. The length of the CDR3 is 14 residues. Per the germline V gene, CDR1 is GTSNPN and CDR2 is SVGIG (reference sequence). The full variable domain, rest sourced from reference TRBV30 and TRBJ1-1, is SQTIHQWPATLVQPVGSPLSLECTVEGTSNPNLYWYRQAAGRGLQLLFYSVGIGQISSEVPQNLSASRPQDRQFILSSKKLLLSDSGFYLCAWRGDTSNTEAFFGQGTRLTVV.